This TCR beta chain was found in a study of early T cells in non-severe SARS-CoV-2 infection. Study information: Whole-blood bulk RNA, unsorted, was sequenced, and chains were unpaired.

This clonotype was counted a few times. Researchers tagged individual cDNA molecules with unique molecular identifiers. TCRdb re-derived calls from the 5' RACE reads in MiXCR, one entry per CDR3 protein. Seen here are under 45,000 distinct CDR3 sequences, 7.5% to 9% observed once, and the top ten hold 9.5% to 15%. The germline V gene encodes CDR1 LGHNA and CDR2 YNFKEQ. This CDR3 has 17 amino acids. The trim removed 0 bases at V and 4 bases at J, leaving 6 bases unmatched. The rearrangement links TRBV4-2 to TRBJ2-1, with 10 bases aligning to TRBD2. The TCR comes from an adult who was a healthcare worker with PCR-confirmed SARS-CoV-2 infection or an uninfected control (not recorded which). This specimen was whole blood, taken at baseline. The CDR3 region has the DNA TGTGCCAGCAGCCAAGAAAAAACTAGCGGGATGTACAATGAGCAGTTCTTC. Protein product: CASSQEKTSGMYNEQFF.